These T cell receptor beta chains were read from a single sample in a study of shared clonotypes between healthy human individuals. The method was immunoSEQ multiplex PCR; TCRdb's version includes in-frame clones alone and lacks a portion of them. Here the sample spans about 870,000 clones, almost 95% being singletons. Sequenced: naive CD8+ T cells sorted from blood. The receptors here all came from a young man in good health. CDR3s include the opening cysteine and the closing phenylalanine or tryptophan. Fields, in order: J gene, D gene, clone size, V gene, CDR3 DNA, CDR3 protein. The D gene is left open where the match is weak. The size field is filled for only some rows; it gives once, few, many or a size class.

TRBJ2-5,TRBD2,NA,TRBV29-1,TGCAGCGTTGAGCTAGCGGGAGTTGGAGAGACCCAGTACTTC,CSVELAGVGETQYF
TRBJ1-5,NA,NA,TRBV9,TGTGCCAGCAGCTCGGGGGGCGGGAATCAGCCCCAGCATTTT,CASSSGGGNQPQHF
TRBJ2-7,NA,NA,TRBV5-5,TGTGCCAGCAGCTTATCTGTCTCCTACGAGCAGTACTTC,CASSLSVSYEQYF
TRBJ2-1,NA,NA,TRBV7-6,TGTGCCAGCAGCTTCGACTTGAGCTCCTACAATGAGCAGTTCTTC,CASSFDLSSYNEQFF
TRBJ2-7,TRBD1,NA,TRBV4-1,TGCGCCAGCAGCCAAGAACTCTCGGCAGGGGGTATAGGCTACGAGCAGTACTTC,CASSQELSAGGIGYEQYF
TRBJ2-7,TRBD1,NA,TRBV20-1,TGCAGTGCTGTGGGACAGGGCCGCCCATTC,CSAVGQGRPF
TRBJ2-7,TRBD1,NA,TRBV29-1,TGCAGCGCAACCACCGGGACAGGGGCCTACGAGCAGTACTTC,CSATTGTGAYEQYF
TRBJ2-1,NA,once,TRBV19,TGTGCCAGTACCAGCATACAGGAAGGGCAAAGCTCCTACAATGAGCAGTTCTTC,CASTSIQEGQSSYNEQFF
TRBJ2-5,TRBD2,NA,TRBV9,TGTGCCAGCAGCCCCCCGTCCGCGGGAGCCCAAGAGACCCAGTACTTC,CASSPPSAGAQETQYF
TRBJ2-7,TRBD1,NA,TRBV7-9,TGTGCCAGCAGCCCGCCGAGACAGGGGAGCGAGCAGTACTTC,CASSPPRQGSEQYF
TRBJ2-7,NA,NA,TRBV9,TGTGCCAGCAGCGTAGACGAGCGGGTACTCTCCTACGAGCAGTACTTC,CASSVDERVLSYEQYF
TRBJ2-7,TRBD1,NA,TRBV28,TGTGCCAGCAGTACCCGGGACAGGAGCTCCTACGAGCAGTACTTC,CASSTRDRSSYEQYF
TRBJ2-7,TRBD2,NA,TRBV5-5,TGTGCCAGCAGCCTCCGGGGGACTAGCGGGAGCTATGGCGAGCAGTACTTC,CASSLRGTSGSYGEQYF
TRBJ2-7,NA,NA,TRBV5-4,TGTGCCAGCAGCTTCGGACTGGCCTACGAGCAGTACTTC,CASSFGLAYEQYF
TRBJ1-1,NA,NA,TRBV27,TGTGCCAGCAGTTTTATGGGGAACACTGAAGCTTTCTTT,CASSFMGNTEAFF
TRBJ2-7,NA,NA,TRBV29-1,TGCAGCGTTGAAGTAAGAGGTGCCAGCTCCTACGAGCAGTACTTC,CSVEVRGASSYEQYF
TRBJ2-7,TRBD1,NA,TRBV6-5,TGTGCCAGCAGTAAGGGGGCGGTGAACGAGCAGTACTTC,CASSKGAVNEQYF
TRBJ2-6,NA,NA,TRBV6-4,TGTGCCAGCAGTGACTCCTTAGGGGGTCCTGGGGCCAACGTCCTGACTTTC,CASSDSLGGPGANVLTF
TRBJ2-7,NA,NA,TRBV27,TGTGCCAGCAGTTCGGGGACCAGATACTACGAGCAGTACTTC,CASSSGTRYYEQYF
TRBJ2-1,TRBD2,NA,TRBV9,TGTGCCAGCGAGGCGGGAGGACGCAATGAGCAGTTCTTC,CASEAGGRNEQFF
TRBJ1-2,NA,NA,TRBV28,TGTGCCAGCAGTCCGAGGGGGAACTATGGCTACACCTTC,CASSPRGNYGYTF
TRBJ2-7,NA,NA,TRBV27,TGTGCCAGCAGTTTATTCGGCCAACACGAGCAGTACTTC,CASSLFGQHEQYF
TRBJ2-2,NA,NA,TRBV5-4,TGTGCCAGCAGCCCCGACCACCCCTGGACAGCGAACACCGGGGAGCTGTTTTTT,CASSPDHPWTANTGELFF
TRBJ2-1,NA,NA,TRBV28,TGTGCCAGCAGTTTATCAGACAGGTTGGGATACAATGAGCAGTTCTTC,CASSLSDRLGYNEQFF
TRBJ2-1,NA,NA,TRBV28,TGTGCCAGCAGTTTTACTCAGTGGAGTGAGCAGTTCTTC,CASSFTQWSEQFF
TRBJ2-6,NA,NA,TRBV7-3,TGTGCCAGCAGCTTAGATGGGGCCAACGTCCTGACTTTC,CASSLDGANVLTF
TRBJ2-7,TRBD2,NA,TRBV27,TGTGCCAGCAGGGAACTAGCGGGAGGGAGGTACGAGCAGTACTTC,CASRELAGGRYEQYF
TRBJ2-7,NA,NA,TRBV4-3,TGCGCCAGCAGCCAAGATCTGGGACCTTTCTCCTACGAGCAGTACTTC,CASSQDLGPFSYEQYF
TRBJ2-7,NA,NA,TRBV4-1,TGCGCCAGCAGCCATAGCAGCGGATCGACCTACGAGCAGTACTTC,CASSHSSGSTYEQYF
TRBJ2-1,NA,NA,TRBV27,TGTGCCAGCAGTTATGGAAGTAGCAATGAGCAGTTCTTC,CASSYGSSNEQFF
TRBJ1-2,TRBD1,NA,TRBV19,TGTGCCAGTAGTACCTTGACAGGGGAGAATGGCTACACCTTC,CASSTLTGENGYTF
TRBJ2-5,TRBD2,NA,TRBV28,TGTGCCAGCAGTTTACCCGCCGGGACTAGCAGAGAGACCCAGTACTTC,CASSLPAGTSRETQYF
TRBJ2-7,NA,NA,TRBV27,TGTGCCAGCAGTTTATCGGACGGGCGTGAGCAGTACTTC,CASSLSDGREQYF
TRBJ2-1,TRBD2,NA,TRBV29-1,TGCAGCGTTGAAGGGGAACTAGCGCCTAGCTCCTACAATGAGCAGTTCTTC,CSVEGELAPSSYNEQFF
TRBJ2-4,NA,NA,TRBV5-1,TGCGCCAGCAGCTTGGGGAACATTCAGTACTTC,CASSLGNIQYF
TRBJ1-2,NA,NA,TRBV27,TGTGCCAGCAGTTCCACAGGGACTGCTACCGGCTACACCTTC,CASSSTGTATGYTF
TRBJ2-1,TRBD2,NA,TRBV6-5,TGTGCCAGCAGTTATACTAGCGGGAGGGGAGGTGAGCAGTTCTTC,CASSYTSGRGGEQFF
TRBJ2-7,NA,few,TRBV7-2,TGTGCCAGCAGCTGGGACGTCAGCTCCTACGAGCAGTACTTC,CASSWDVSSYEQYF
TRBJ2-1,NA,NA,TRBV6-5,TGTGCCAGCAGTTACGGAGTCTACAATGAGCAGTTCTTC,CASSYGVYNEQFF
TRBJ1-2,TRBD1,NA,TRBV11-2,TGTGCCAGCAGCTCGGACAGGGCCGGCTACACCTTC,CASSSDRAGYTF
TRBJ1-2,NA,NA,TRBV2,TGTGCCAGCAGTGCGATGGGGGTAAGCACCTTC,CASSAMGVSTF
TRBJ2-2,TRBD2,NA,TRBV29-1,TGCAGCGTGCTCACTAGCGTAAAAACGAACACCGGGGAGCTGTTTTTT,CSVLTSVKTNTGELFF
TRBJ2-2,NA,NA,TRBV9,TGTGCCAGCAGCGCATTAAGGGCCGGGGAGCTGTTTTTT,CASSALRAGELFF
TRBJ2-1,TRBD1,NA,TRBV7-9,TGTGCCAGCAGCCCCGGGATAATAGGAGGGGACAGGGGTACATATGAGCAGTTCTTC,CASSPGIIGGDRGTYEQFF